The clone carrying this TCR beta chain turned up a few times. Its matching antigen is unknown. V was clipped by 4 bases and J by 0 bases, with 10 bases between them. The CDR3 contains 15 residues. CDR1 and CDR2 (germline): MNHEY, SVGAGI. These data originate in a study of beta chain features in type 1 diabetes. Notes on the study in general: Shortening that was moderate but significant affected the TCRB CDR3s of Type 1 diabetes patients in all four CD4+ subsets.

Investigators reverse transcribed all isolated RNA, so they sequenced expressed TCRB transcripts. Profiled with immunoSEQ multiplex PCR; TCRdb holds only in-frame clones, not every one. The sample has roughly 340,000 clones; approximately 12% are singletons. The sample taken for sequencing was naive CD4+ T cells from blood. The chain joins TRBV6-5 to TRBJ2-4; TRBD1 is a possible D gene (7 bases). This TCR was sampled from a woman between 18 and 29 years old with type 1 diabetes. DNA of the CDR3: TGTGCCAGCAGTTCAGGGGGGTTAGCCAAAAACATTCAGTACTTC. This codes for CASSSGGLAKNIQYF.